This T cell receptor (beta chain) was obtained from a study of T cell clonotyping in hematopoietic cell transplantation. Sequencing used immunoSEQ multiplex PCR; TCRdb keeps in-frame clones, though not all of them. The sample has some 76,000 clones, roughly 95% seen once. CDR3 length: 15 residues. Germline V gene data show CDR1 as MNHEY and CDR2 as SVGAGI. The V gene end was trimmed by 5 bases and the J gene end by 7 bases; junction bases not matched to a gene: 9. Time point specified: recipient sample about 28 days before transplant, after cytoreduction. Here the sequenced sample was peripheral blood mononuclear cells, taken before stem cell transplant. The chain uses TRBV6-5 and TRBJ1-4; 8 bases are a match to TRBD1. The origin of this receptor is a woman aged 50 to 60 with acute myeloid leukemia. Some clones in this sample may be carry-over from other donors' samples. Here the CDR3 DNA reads TGTGCCAGCAGTACGACGACAGGGGTGGGTGAAAAACTGTTTTTT. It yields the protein CASSTTTGVGEKLFF.